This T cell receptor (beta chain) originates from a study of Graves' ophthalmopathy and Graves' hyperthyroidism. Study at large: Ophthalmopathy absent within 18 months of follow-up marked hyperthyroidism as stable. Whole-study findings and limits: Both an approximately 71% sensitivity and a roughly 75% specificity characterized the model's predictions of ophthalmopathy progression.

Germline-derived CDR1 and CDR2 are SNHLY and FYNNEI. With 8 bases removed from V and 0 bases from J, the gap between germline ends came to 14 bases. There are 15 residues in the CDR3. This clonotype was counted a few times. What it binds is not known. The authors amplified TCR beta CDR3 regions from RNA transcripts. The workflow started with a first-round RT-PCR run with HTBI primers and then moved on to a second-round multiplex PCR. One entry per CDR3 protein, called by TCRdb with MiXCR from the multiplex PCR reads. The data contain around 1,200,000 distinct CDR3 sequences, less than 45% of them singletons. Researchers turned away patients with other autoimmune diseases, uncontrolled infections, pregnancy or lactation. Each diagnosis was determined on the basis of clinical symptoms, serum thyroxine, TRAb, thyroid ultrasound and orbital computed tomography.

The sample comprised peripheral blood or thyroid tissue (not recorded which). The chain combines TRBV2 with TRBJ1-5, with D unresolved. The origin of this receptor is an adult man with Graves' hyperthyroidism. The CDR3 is CASGQTIDSNQPQHF. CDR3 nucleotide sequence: TGTGCCAGCGGTCAGACAATCGATAGCAATCAGCCCCAGCATTTT.